A single sample gave rise to the 25 T cell receptor beta chains below, sequenced in a study of cytomegalovirus exposure and HLA in healthy donors. The PCR ran on 60 Vbeta and 13 Jbeta primers. Libraries were prepared by immunoSEQ multiplex PCR; TCRdb keeps only in-frame clonotypes and omits some of them. Of around 140,000 clones in the sample, 70% to 80% were seen once. What was sequenced was PBMCs. Receptors were obtained from a female donor in good health and CMV-seronegative.

This chain joins TRBV19 and TRBJ1-1; D is ambiguous. The CDR3 is made up of 14 amino acids. The V end lost 7 bases, the J end lost 0 bases, and 12 bases lay between the germline ends. Per germline, CDR1 LNHDA and CDR2 SQIVND (reference sequence). The CDR3 nucleotides read TGTGCCAGTATAAACTTTAAGATGAACACTGAAGCTTTCTTT. Amino acids: CASINFKMNTEAFF.

The chain couples TRBV12-5 to TRBJ1-5; D call uncertain. The CDR3 runs to 16 residues. Trimming left V 6 bases short and J 0 bases short, with 15 bases between. Germline lookup yields CDR1 LGHNT and CDR2 FRNRAP. As DNA, the CDR3 is TGTGCTAGTGGCCATTTGGTTTGGCATAGCAATCAGCCCCAGCATTTT. Its protein is CASGHLVWHSNQPQHF.

The chain links TRBV23-1 to TRBJ2-1; a weak D match, TRBD2 (6 bases). TRBV23-1 is given ORF status, its function remaining uncertain. V lost 8 bases to trimming and J lost 7 bases, with 18 bases between them. The CDR3 is 14 amino acids. The CDR3, as DNA: TGCGCCAGCCCAAATGGGGGGTCGGGGAATGAGCAGTTCTTC. Protein product: CASPNGGSGNEQFF.

This clone was picked up one time. This chain uses TRBV5-1 with TRBJ2-3, with 9 positions matching TRBD2. Unmatched junction bases numbered 9, after V lost 0 bases and J lost 4 bases. This CDR3 is built from 17 residues. Germline lookup yields CDR1 SGHRS and CDR2 YFSETQ. CDR3 bases: TGCGCCAGCAGCTTGGGGTCTAGCGGGGCCAACTCAGATACGCAGTATTTT. Translated, it gives CASSLGSSGANSDTQYF.

The chain is built from TRBV6-4 and TRBJ1-2; D ambiguous. V was pared by 0 bases and J by 4 bases, with 6 bases between. The V gene's germline CDR1 is MRHNA and CDR2 SNTAGT. The CDR3 has 13 residues. The CDR3: CASSDSAGYGYTF. Here the CDR3 DNA reads TGTGCCAGCAGTGACTCGGCAGGCTATGGCTACACCTTC.

The V gene is TRBV5-1, the J gene TRBJ2-6; D is ambiguous. The germline CDR1 and CDR2 sequences are SGHRS and YFSETQ. Between the trimmed V and J ends, which lost 3 bases and 0 bases, there was a span of 7 bases. The length of the CDR3 is 15 residues. CDR3 residues: CASSYRFSGANVLTF. DNA for the CDR3: TGCGCCAGCAGCTACCGGTTCTCTGGGGCCAACGTCCTGACTTTC.

The rearrangement joins TRBV27 to TRBJ2-1; 7 positions match TRBD1. CDR3 length: 15 residues. V shed 8 bases and J 1 base; nucleotides not matched to a gene: 8. Germline assignment: CDR1 MNHEY and CDR2 SMNVEV (reference sequence). The CDR3 loop is CASSTGSASYNEQFF. Written as DNA, the CDR3 is TGTGCCAGCTCGACAGGGTCGGCTTCCTACAATGAGCAGTTCTTC.

The V gene is TRBV13, the J gene TRBJ2-4; TRBD1 aligns across 8 bases. Germline trimming cut 2 bases from V and 0 bases from J; bases unmatched to any gene: 9. This CDR3 is 18 amino acids long. Looked up from germline, CDR1 is PRHDT and CDR2 is FYEKMQ (reference sequence). The CDR3 sequence is CASSLSGPGGLAKNIQYF. CDR3 coding DNA: TGTGCCAGCAGCTTATCAGGCCCAGGGGGCCTAGCCAAAAACATTCAGTACTTC.

In the case of this clone: The germline gene is not matched at one end of the junction; a read error may be the cause. The chain is built from TRBV7-9 and TRBJ2-7; 8 bases are shared with TRBD2. The CDR3 is 16 residues long. Per germline, CDR1 SEHNR and CDR2 FQNEAQ (reference sequence). In DNA, the CDR3 is TGTTCCAGCAGCCAACGGGGCGGGGGGCTTACCTACGAGCAGTACTTC. Translated: CSSSQRGGGLTYEQYF.

The gene calls are TRBV5-1 and TRBJ2-1, with TRBD2 as a possible D gene (6 bases). This CDR3 is built from 15 residues. Trimming removed 4 bases at V and 8 bases at J, with 19 bases between. Germline V gene data show CDR1 as SGHRS and CDR2 as YFSETQ. The chain's CDR3 is CASSMMTRVGDEQFF. The CDR3 DNA follows: TGCGCCAGCAGCATGATGACTAGGGTCGGGGATGAGCAGTTCTTC.

This chain joins TRBV9 and TRBJ2-1; maybe TRBD1 (6 bases). The CDR3 consists of 15 residues. Germline CDR1 is SGDLS and CDR2 is YYNGEE. V lost 0 bases, J lost 4 bases, and 11 bases lay in between. CDR3 amino acids: CASSVDYGTYNEQFF. CDR3 in DNA: TGTGCCAGCAGCGTAGACTACGGGACATACAATGAGCAGTTCTTC.

This clone has only one observation. V gene TRBV2 combines with J gene TRBJ1-5; 9 bases are a match to TRBD1. The CDR3 loop spans 15 amino acids. V was pared by 6 bases and J by 9 bases, with 12 bases of the junction left unmatched. Germline V gene data show CDR1 as SNHLY and CDR2 as FYNNEI. The CDR3 nucleotides read TGTGCCAGCAGCCCCGGGACAGGGTCAAGACTGCCCCAGCATTTT. Translation gives CASSPGTGSRLPQHF.

This chain uses TRBV6-5 with TRBJ2-7, with 10 bases matching TRBD1. V dropped 5 bases and J dropped 3; count of bases not matched to a gene: 7. This CDR3 spans 15 amino acids. Germline CDR1 is MNHEY and CDR2 is SVGAGI. CDR3 in DNA: TGTGCCAGCAGTACCGGGACAGGGGTCGTCTACGAGCAGTACTTC. Amino acid sequence: CASSTGTGVVYEQYF.

The table lists this clone with a few counts. This chain uses TRBV6-5 with TRBJ1-2; D may be TRBD1 (6 bases). This CDR3 region has 15 residues. The germline gives CDR1 MNHEY, CDR2 SVGAGI. The V end was cut by 6 bases, the J end by 4 bases, with 18 bases between. CDR3: CASRTKPTGSYGYTF. The CDR3 DNA reads as TGTGCCAGCAGAACAAAGCCGACAGGAAGCTATGGCTACACCTTC.

The chain links TRBV19 to TRBJ2-7; TRBD1 matches 10 bases. After removal of 4 bases from V and 5 bases from J, the junction contained 8 bases not matched to a gene. The CDR3 length is 15 residues. The germline V gene encodes CDR1 LNHDA and CDR2 SQIVND (reference sequence). CDR3 in DNA: TGTGCCAGTAGTAAACCGGGACAGGGGAGAGACGAGCAGTACTTC. Amino acid sequence: CASSKPGQGRDEQYF.

The sample holds a few counts of this clone. The rearrangement joins TRBV5-6 to TRBJ1-1; D is ambiguous. V lost 0 bases, J lost 1 base, and 10 bases lay in between. From germline, CDR1 is SGHDT and CDR2 YYEEEE. The CDR3 has 15 amino acids. The CDR3 region is CASSLDPGTNTEAFF. CDR3 sequence (DNA): TGTGCCAGCAGCTTGGACCCGGGAACGAACACTGAAGCTTTCTTT.

The V call is TRBV9, the J call TRBJ1-2, with 8 bases aligning to TRBD1. From germline, CDR1 is SGDLS and CDR2 YYNGEE. V shed 4 bases and J 8 bases; nucleotides not matched to a gene: 13. This CDR3 region has 15 residues. CDR3 DNA sequence: TGTGCCAGCAGCTTAAGACAGGGGCCCTATGGGGGCTACACCTTC. This encodes CASSLRQGPYGGYTF.

V and J are TRBV5-6 and TRBJ2-3, with D hard to call. V gave up 4 bases and J gave up 0 bases, with 6 bases separating them. The CDR3 totals 13 residues. The germline V gene has CDR1 SGHDT and CDR2 YYEEEE. CDR3 DNA sequence: TGTGCCAGCAGCGCCAGTAGCACAGATACGCAGTATTTT. It specifies CASSASSTDTQYF. The entire variable domain, with the rest obtained from reference TRBV5-6 and TRBJ2-3, is as follows: DAGVTQSPTHLIKTRGQQVTLRCSPKSGHDTVSWYQQALGQGPQFIFQYYEEEERQRGNFPDRFSGHQFPNYSSELNVNALLLGDSALYLCASSASSTDTQYFGPGTRLTVL.

This clone was recorded once. V and J are TRBV5-1 and TRBJ2-3; perhaps TRBD1 as D (6 bases). V lost 0 bases, J lost 5 bases, and 10 bases lay in between. The CDR3 has 14 amino acids. The germline CDR1 and CDR2 sequences are SGHRS and YFSETQ. CDR3 nucleotide sequence: TGCGCCAGCAGCTTGGAGGGGGTTGGAGATACGCAGTATTTT. Translated: CASSLEGVGDTQYF.

V is TRBV18 and J is TRBJ2-7, with 7 positions matching TRBD2. Germline trimming cut 0 bases from V and 2 bases from J; bases unmatched to any gene: 4. This CDR3 has 15 residues. CDR1 KGHSH and CDR2 LQKENI come from the germline V gene. Here the CDR3 DNA reads TGTGCCAGCTCACCACCGTTTGGACTAGCCTACGAGCAGTACTTC. It encodes CASSPPFGLAYEQYF. The full variable domain, with the rest looked up from reference TRBV18 and TRBJ2-7, is NAGVMQNPRHLVRRRGQEARLRCSPMKGHSHVYWYRQLPEEGLKFMVYLQKENIIDESGMPKERFSAEFPKEGPSILRIQQVVRGDSAAYFCASSPPFGLAYEQYFGPGTRLTVT.

V and J are TRBV19 and TRBJ2-7; D is possibly TRBD1 (6 bases). The germline V gene has CDR1 LNHDA and CDR2 SQIVND (reference sequence). This CDR3 is built from 12 residues. The V end was cut by 5 bases, the J end by 3 bases, with 8 bases between. The CDR3 sequence: CASSQGHYEQYF. As DNA, the CDR3 is TGTGCCAGTAGTCAGGGGCACTACGAGCAGTACTTC.

V usage is TRBV30 and J usage is TRBJ1-4; 7 bases fit TRBD1. Per germline, CDR1 GTSNPN and CDR2 SVGIG (reference sequence). The CDR3 covers 15 residues. With V trimmed by 1 base and J by 4 bases, 6 bases remained unmatched. The CDR3 DNA sequence: TGTGCCTGGAGTGGGCCGGGACAGATTAATGAAAAACTGTTTTTT. The encoded protein is CAWSGPGQINEKLFF.

The chain couples TRBV9 to TRBJ2-2; D possibly corresponds to TRBD1 (5 bases). Germline CDR1 SGDLS, CDR2 YYNGEE. The length of the CDR3 is 17 residues. Trimming stripped 0 bases from V and 5 bases from J, with 17 bases between. This CDR3 reads CASSVGRTGVGTGELFF. CDR3 coding DNA: TGTGCCAGCAGCGTAGGCCGAACAGGAGTAGGTACCGGGGAGCTGTTTTTT.

The chain combines TRBV30 with TRBJ2-1; possible D gene TRBD1, 5 bases. This CDR3 has 14 residues. Germline values: CDR1 GTSNPN, CDR2 SVGIG (reference sequence). V was cut by 1 base and J by 5 bases, with 12 bases left in between. CDR3 DNA sequence: TGTGCCTGGAGTGAGGGGCAGGAAAACAATGAGCAGTTCTTC. Amino acids: CAWSEGQENNEQFF.

The chain employs TRBV11-3 and TRBJ2-2; 14 nucleotides agree with TRBD2. V lost 5 bases to trimming and J lost 2 bases; unmatched junction nucleotides: 10. The CDR3 is 19 amino acids. Germline values: CDR1 SGHNT, CDR2 YENEEA. The CDR3 spells CASSPRGTSGSTNTGELFF. The CDR3 DNA reads as TGTGCCAGCAGCCCCAGAGGGACTAGCGGGAGTACTAACACCGGGGAGCTGTTTTTT.